This record concerns one T cell receptor (beta chain) sequence. Its target is unknown. The sample is drawn from a study of T cell responses to AZD1222 COVID-19 vaccine. Study results and caveats: Following two doses of AZD1222, Spike-specific TCR breadth and depth rose. The donors showed a predominance of white British ancestry and of females, with possible underestimation of clonal diversity.

The method was immunoSEQ multiplex PCR; TCRdb's version includes in-frame clones alone and lacks a portion of them. The data contain roughly 140,000 clones, around 94% of them seen just once; the ten biggest clones take up over 1%. This sequence originates from an adult in good health. Sequencing was performed on peripheral blood, taken on day 0 of AZD1222 vaccination.

The CDR3 DNA sequence: TGTGCCAGCGGGCCTCAGGACAGGGAAAATGAAAAACTGTTTTTT. Translated: CASGPQDRENEKLFF. J is TRBJ1-4 and V is TRBV7-9; 8 bases map to TRBD1. The germline V gene has CDR1 SEHNR and CDR2 FQNEAQ (reference sequence). Unmatched junction bases numbered 10, after V lost 8 bases and J lost 5 bases. This CDR3 spans 15 amino acids.